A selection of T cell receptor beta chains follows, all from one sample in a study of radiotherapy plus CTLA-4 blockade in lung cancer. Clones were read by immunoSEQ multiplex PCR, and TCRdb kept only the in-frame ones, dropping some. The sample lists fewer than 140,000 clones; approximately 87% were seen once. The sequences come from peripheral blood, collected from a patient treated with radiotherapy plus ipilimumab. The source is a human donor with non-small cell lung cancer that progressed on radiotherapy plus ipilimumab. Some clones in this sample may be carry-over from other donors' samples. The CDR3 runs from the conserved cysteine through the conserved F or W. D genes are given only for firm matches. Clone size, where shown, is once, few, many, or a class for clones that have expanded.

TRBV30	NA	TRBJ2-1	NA	CAWSILGNEQFF	TGTGCCTGGAGTATTTTAGGGAATGAGCAGTTCTTC
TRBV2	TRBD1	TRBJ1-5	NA	CASNRGQSMNQPQHF	TGTGCCAGCAATAGGGGGCAGTCGATGAATCAGCCCCAGCATTTT
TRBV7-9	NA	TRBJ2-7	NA	CASSLEKGLTYEQYF	TGTGCCAGCAGCTTAGAGAAGGGACTCACCTACGAGCAGTACTTC
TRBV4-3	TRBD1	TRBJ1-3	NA	CASSLDRGRNTIYF	TGCGCCAGCAGTCTCGACAGGGGGCGGAACACCATATATTTT
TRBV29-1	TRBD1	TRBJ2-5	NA	CSMGTAQETQYF	TGCAGCATGGGGACAGCACAAGAGACCCAGTACTTC
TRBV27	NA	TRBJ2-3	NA	CASSLSYDPSSTDTQYF	TGTGCCAGCAGTTTATCGTACGACCCCAGTAGCACAGATACGCAGTATTTT
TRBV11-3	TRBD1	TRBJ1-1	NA	CASSFSGQGGTEAFF	TGTGCCAGCAGCTTTTCCGGACAGGGGGGTACTGAAGCTTTCTTT
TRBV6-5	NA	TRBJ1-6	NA	CASSYSRRANSPLHF	TGTGCCAGCAGTTACTCACGGCGGGCCAATTCACCCCTCCACTTT
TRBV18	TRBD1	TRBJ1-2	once	CASSQGQHNYGYTF	TGTGCCAGCTCACAGGGACAGCATAACTATGGCTACACCTTC
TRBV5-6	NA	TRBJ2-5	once	CASSLRETQYF	TGTGCCAGCAGCTTAAGAGAGACCCAGTACTTC
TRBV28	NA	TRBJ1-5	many	CASSFGNQPQHF	TGTGCCAGCAGTTTTGGGAATCAGCCCCAGCATTTT
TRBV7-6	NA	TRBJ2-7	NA	CASSFGQSSYEQYF	TGTGCCAGCAGCTTCGGACAGAGCTCCTACGAGCAGTACTTC
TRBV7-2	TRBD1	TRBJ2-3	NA	CASTLGGGPGDTQYF	TGTGCCAGCACCCTAGGGGGCGGTCCGGGGGATACGCAGTATTTT
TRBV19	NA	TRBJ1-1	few	CASSYLFSRGMNTEAFF	TGTGCCAGTAGTTACTTATTCTCTCGAGGGATGAACACTGAAGCTTTCTTT
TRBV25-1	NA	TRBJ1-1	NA	CASRRPGGVNTEAFF	TGTGCCAGCAGAAGACCCGGTGGGGTGAACACTGAAGCTTTCTTT
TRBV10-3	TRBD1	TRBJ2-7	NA	CAISESETGARYEQYF	TGTGCCATCAGTGAGTCGGAGACAGGGGCACGATACGAGCAGTACTTC
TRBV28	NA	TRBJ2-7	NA	CASSLSTHEQYF	TGTGCCAGCAGTTTAAGCACCCACGAGCAGTACTTC
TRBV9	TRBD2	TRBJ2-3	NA	CASSVEAGGLADTQYF	TGTGCCAGCAGCGTAGAGGCGGGGGGGCTTGCAGATACGCAGTATTTT
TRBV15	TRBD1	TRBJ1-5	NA	CATSNGDRDSNQPQHF	TGTGCCACCAGCAACGGGGACAGGGATAGCAATCAGCCCCAGCATTTT
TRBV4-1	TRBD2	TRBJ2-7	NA	CASSQSGLNSYEQYF	TGCGCCAGCAGCCAATCGGGACTAAACTCCTACGAGCAGTACTTC
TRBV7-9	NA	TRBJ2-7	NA	CASSLYSLTYEQYF	TGTGCCAGCAGCTTATACAGCCTTACCTACGAGCAGTACTTC
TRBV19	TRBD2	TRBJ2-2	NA	CASSTRTSSVGELFF	TGTGCCAGTAGTACGAGGACTAGCTCGGTCGGGGAGCTGTTTTTT
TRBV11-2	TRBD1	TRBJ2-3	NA	CASSPTSLGTGTTDTQYF	TGTGCCAGCAGCCCCACCAGCCTCGGGACAGGGACGACAGATACGCAGTATTTT
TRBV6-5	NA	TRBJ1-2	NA	CASSYFGGGRIYGYTF	TGTGCCAGCAGTTACTTTGGGGGTGGTAGAATCTATGGCTACACCTTC
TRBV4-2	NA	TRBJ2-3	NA	CASSQALSGSQYF	TGTGCCAGCAGCCAAGCGTTGTCGGGGTCGCAGTATTTT
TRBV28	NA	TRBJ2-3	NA	CASSLYPGTTGDTQYF	TGTGCCAGCAGTTTATACCCCGGAACCACGGGAGATACGCAGTATTTT
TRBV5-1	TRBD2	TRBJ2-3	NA	CASSSLSGFADTQYF	TGCGCCAGCAGCTCCCTTAGCGGGTTCGCAGATACGCAGTATTTT
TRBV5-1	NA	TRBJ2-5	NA	CASSLAAAASETQYF	TGCGCCAGCAGCTTGGCGGCCGCTGCGTCCGAGACCCAGTACTTC
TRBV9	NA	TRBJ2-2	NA	CASSVGGGELFF	TGTGCCAGCAGCGTAGGCGGGGGGGAGCTGTTTTTT
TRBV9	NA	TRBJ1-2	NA	CASSPDRNYGYTF	TGTGCCAGCAGCCCTGACAGAAACTATGGCTACACCTTC
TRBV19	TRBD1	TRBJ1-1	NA	CASGFDRGPGEAFF	TGTGCCAGTGGCTTTGACAGGGGGCCGGGGGAAGCTTTCTTT
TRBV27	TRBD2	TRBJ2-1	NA	CASNTGTSAYNEQFF	TGTGCCAGCAATACCGGGACTAGCGCCTACAATGAGCAGTTCTTC
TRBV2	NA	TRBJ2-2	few	CARPYRGGNTGELFF	TGTGCCAGACCATACAGGGGGGGGAACACCGGGGAGCTGTTTTTT
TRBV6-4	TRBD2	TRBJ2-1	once	CASSDSGRGGYNEQFF	TGTGCCAGCAGTGACTCCGGGAGGGGGGGGTACAATGAGCAGTTCTTC
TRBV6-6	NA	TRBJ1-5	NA	CASSGTSGSYNQPQHF	TGTGCCAGCAGTGGGACGTCCGGGTCGTATAATCAGCCCCAGCATTTT
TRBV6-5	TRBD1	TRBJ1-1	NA	CASISLDRANTEAFF	TGTGCCAGCATCTCTTTAGACAGGGCGAACACTGAAGCTTTCTTT
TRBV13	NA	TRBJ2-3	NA	CASSLGGNTDTQYF	TGTGCCAGCAGCTTAGGGGGGAACACAGATACGCAGTATTTT
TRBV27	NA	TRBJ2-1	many	CASSFGGGLISYNEQFF	TGTGCCAGCAGTTTCGGCGGGGGCCTGATCTCCTACAATGAGCAGTTCTTC
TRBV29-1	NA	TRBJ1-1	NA	CSVEGWMDAEAFF	TGCAGCGTTGAAGGGTGGATGGACGCTGAAGCTTTCTTT
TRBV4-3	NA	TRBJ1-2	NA	CASSQGTLAGGYGYTF	TGCGCCAGCAGCCAAGGGACTCTGGCGGGAGGCTATGGCTACACCTTC
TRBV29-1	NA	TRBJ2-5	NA	CSVRTDSETQYF	TGCAGCGTCAGGACGGACTCCGAGACCCAGTACTTC
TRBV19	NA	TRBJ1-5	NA	CASALLLYQPQHF	TGTGCCAGCGCTTTACTGCTCTATCAGCCCCAGCATTTT
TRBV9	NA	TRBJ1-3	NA	CASSVAWGGSGNTIYF	TGTGCCAGCAGCGTAGCTTGGGGGGGTTCAGGAAACACCATATATTTT
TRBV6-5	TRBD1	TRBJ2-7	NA	CASSYRTGGDEQYF	TGTGCCAGCAGTTACCGGACAGGGGGGGACGAGCAGTACTTC
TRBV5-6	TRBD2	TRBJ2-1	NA	CASSLGLAGGTYNEQFF	TGTGCCAGCAGCCTCGGACTAGCGGGGGGGACCTACAATGAGCAGTTCTTC